The next 22 T cell receptor beta chains were all read from a single sample in a study of blood T cell repertoires in COVID-19. Assay used: immunoSEQ multiplex PCR; TCRdb lists only in-frame clones, some missing. The sample contains around 230,000 clones, about nine tenths of which appear only once. The material sequenced was PBMCs or T cells enriched from blood (not recorded which). Source of these receptors: a man aged 18 to 35 with acute COVID-19.

This clone was recorded a few times. V and J are TRBV12-3 or TRBV12-4 and TRBJ2-7, with D possibly TRBD1 on 6 matching bases. Trimming removed 6 bases from V and 4 bases from J, with 10 bases in between. The CDR3 is 12 residues long. The CDR3, as DNA: TGTGCCAGCAGCCGTGGACAGTACGAGCAGTACTTC. Protein: CASSRGQYEQYF.

Points on this clone: The same CDR3 also results from other DNA sequences found in this sample. For the CDR3, the DNA is TGTGCCAGCAGCGTAGCAGGTGGGCCCTACAATGAGCAGTTCTTC. Its protein is CASSVAGGPYNEQFF. J is TRBJ2-1 and V is TRBV9; no clear D gene. The germline V and J ends were trimmed by 0 bases and 2 bases, with 9 bases remaining between them. The CDR3 consists of 15 residues. Germline V gene lookup returns CDR1 SGDLS and CDR2 YYNGEE.

V is TRBV5-1 and J is TRBJ1-2; 11 bases are a match to TRBD1. This CDR3 region has 14 residues. Germline CDR1 is SGHRS and CDR2 is YFSETQ. V gave up 4 bases and J gave up 6 bases; unmatched junction bases: 5. The CDR3 sequence: CASSRDRGSDGYTF. Written as DNA, the CDR3 is TGCGCCAGCAGCCGGGACAGGGGGTCGGATGGCTACACCTTC.

This chain connects TRBV28 to TRBJ1-6; a weak D match, TRBD1 (5 bases). In germline, CDR1 is MDHEN, CDR2 SYDVKM. The CDR3 contains 13 residues. V was pared by 7 bases and J by 5 bases, with 9 bases between. The CDR3 protein is CASKGLNNSPLHF. The CDR3 nucleotides read TGTGCCAGCAAGGGGCTCAATAATTCACCCCTCCACTTT. Full variable domain (outside the CDR3, taken from reference TRBV28 and TRBJ1-6): DVKVTQSSRYLVKRTGEKVFLECVQDMDHENMFWYRQDPGLGLRLIYFSYDVKMKEKGDIPEGYSVSREKKERFSLILESASTNQTSMYLCASKGLNNSPLHFGNGTRLTVT.

The V call is TRBV25-1, the J call TRBJ2-2; 7 bases align to TRBD1. The CDR3 contains 13 residues. Germline lookup yields CDR1 MGHDK and CDR2 SYGVNS. With 6 bases clipped from V and 4 bases from J, the junction kept 2 bases outside the gene matches. As DNA, the CDR3 is TGTGCCAGCAGGGGACAGAGCACCGGGGAGCTGTTTTTT. Encoded protein: CASRGQSTGELFF.

This clone turned up a few times. The chain couples TRBV24-1 to TRBJ1-5, with unresolved D. Germline values: CDR1 KGHDR, CDR2 SFDVKD. The CDR3 loop spans 12 amino acids. Between the trimmed V and J ends, which lost 4 bases and 9 bases, there was a span of 9 bases. This chain's CDR3 is CATSDPDTPQHF. DNA for the CDR3: TGTGCCACCAGTGACCCCGACACGCCCCAGCATTTT.

This chain uses TRBV11-3 with TRBJ2-2; maybe TRBD1 (6 bases). Trimming cost V 0 bases and J 0 bases, with 14 bases left between them. The CDR3 runs 18 residues. CDR1 and CDR2 (germline): SGHNT, YENEEA. The CDR3 protein is CASSLDRFGQPNTGELFF. CDR3 coding DNA: TGTGCCAGCAGCTTAGATCGATTTGGACAGCCGAACACCGGGGAGCTGTTTTTT.

The CDR3 bases are TGTGCCAGCAGCTCCTATAGCGGATCCTACAATGAGCAGTTCTTC. Protein sequence: CASSSYSGSYNEQFF. The chain links TRBV11-1 to TRBJ2-1, with D perhaps matching TRBD2 (6 bases). This CDR3 has 15 amino acids. The V end lost 4 bases, the J end lost 1 base, and 11 bases lay between the germline ends. Germline CDR1 SGHAT, CDR2 FQDESV (reference sequence).

This chain links TRBV10-3 with TRBJ2-5; 10 nucleotides line up with TRBD1. This CDR3 region has 14 residues. Trimming removed 6 bases from V and 5 bases from J; junction bases left unmatched: 6. Germline V gene data show CDR1 as ENHRY and CDR2 as SYGVKD. CDR3 DNA: TGTGCCATCAGCATGACAGGGGGCCGGGAGACCCAGTACTTC. Protein product: CAISMTGGRETQYF.

This clone was seen only once. The chain has TRBV18 and TRBJ2-6; 11 bases match TRBD1. With 0 bases clipped from V and 1 base from J, the junction kept 2 bases outside the gene matches. Per the germline V gene, CDR1 is KGHSH and CDR2 is LQKENI. The CDR3 length is 18 residues. DNA of the CDR3: TGTGCCAGCTCACCACCCGGGACAGGGGGGTCTGGGGCCAACGTCCTGACTTTC. Its protein is CASSPPGTGGSGANVLTF.

The J gene is TRBJ2-1, the V gene TRBV20-1; unclear D gene. Trimming pared 5 bases from V and 8 bases from J, leaving 7 bases between. This CDR3 contains 10 residues. Germline assignment: CDR1 DFQATT and CDR2 SNEGSKA (reference sequence). Written as DNA, the CDR3 is TGCAGTGCTTTCCTTTATGAGCAGTTCTTC. It codes for CSAFLYEQFF.

This rearrangement joins TRBV6-2 or TRBV6-3 to TRBJ2-7; D is possibly TRBD2 (6 bases). CDR1 is MNHEY, CDR2 SVGEGT, per germline. The CDR3 is 13 residues long. The V end was cut by 4 bases, the J end by 3 bases, with 10 bases between. The CDR3 sequence is CASSLRLVYEQYF. The CDR3 nucleotides are TGTGCCAGCAGTTTGCGACTAGTCTACGAGCAGTACTTC.

The gene calls are TRBV7-2 and TRBJ2-5, with TRBD2 matching 7 bases. The CDR3 contains 13 residues. CDR1 and CDR2 from the germline V gene are SGHTA and FQGNSA. J gave up 4 bases and V 3 bases, and 2 bases lay outside the gene matches. The CDR3 region has the DNA TGTGCCAGCAGCTTCGGCGGGAGAGAGACCCAGTACTTC. It codes for CASSFGGRETQYF.

CDR3 sequence reads: CASSLRETQYF. The CDR3 region has the DNA TGTGCCAGCAGTTTACGGGAGACCCAGTACTTC. The chain recombines TRBV28 with TRBJ2-5; no definite D call. Germline V gives CDR1 MDHEN, CDR2 SYDVKM. The CDR3 covers 11 residues. The ends were cut back, 2 bases at V and 5 bases at J, with 3 bases in the middle.

This clone was counted a single time. This chain uses TRBV7-9 with TRBJ1-1; 9 nucleotides match TRBD1. In germline, CDR1 is SEHNR, CDR2 FQNEAQ (reference sequence). This CDR3 is built from 12 residues. V shed 9 bases, J shed 9 bases, and the junction held 8 bases outside the gene matches. CDR3 nucleotide sequence: TGTGCCAGTGAAGACGGACAGGGGAAAGCTTTCTTT. Translation: CASEDGQGKAFF.

The chain employs TRBV29-1 and TRBJ2-1, with TRBD2 matching 7 bases. Per germline, CDR1 SQVTM and CDR2 ANQGSEA. Germline trimming cut 0 bases from V and 5 bases from J; bases unmatched to any gene: 4. The CDR3 loop spans 14 amino acids. CDR3 in DNA: TGCAGCGTTGAAGATCCAGCGGGACACAATGAGCAGTTCTTC. This sequence encodes CSVEDPAGHNEQFF.

The V call is TRBV19, the J call TRBJ2-5, with TRBD1 matching over 8 bases. This CDR3 is 13 amino acids long. Trimming cost V 7 bases and J 1 base; bases outside gene matches: 2. The V gene's germline CDR1 is LNHDA and CDR2 SQIVND (reference sequence). CDR3 sequence (DNA): TGTGCCAGTACCGGGACAGGCCAAGAGACCCAGTACTTC. Its protein is CASTGTGQETQYF. The full variable domain, its missing parts supplied by reference TRBV19 and TRBJ2-5, is DGGITQSPKYLFRKEGQNVTLSCEQNLNHDAMYWYRQDPGQGLRLIYYSQIVNDFQKGDIAEGYSVSREKKESFPLTVTSAQKNPTAFYLCASTGTGQETQYFGPGTRLLVL.

The V and J genes are TRBV10-3 and TRBJ2-1, with TRBD1 matching over 8 bases. V trimming: 1 base; J trimming: 4 bases; junction bases outside the gene matches: 6. From germline, CDR1 is ENHRY and CDR2 SYGVKD. The CDR3 length is 16 residues. CDR3 loop: CAISELRQGAYNEQFF. For the CDR3, the DNA is TGTGCCATCAGTGAGTTAAGGCAGGGGGCTTACAATGAGCAGTTCTTC.

Note on this clone: This sample includes further DNA sequences coding for the same CDR3. The CDR3: CASSPGGNEQFF. The CDR3 DNA sequence: TGTGCCAGCAGCCCGGGGGGAAATGAGCAGTTCTTC. The chain has TRBV9 and TRBJ2-1; 7 positions match TRBD2. V lost 4 bases to trimming and J lost 7 bases; unmatched junction nucleotides: 2. The CDR3 is 12 residues long. Germline V gene sequence: CDR1 SGDLS, CDR2 YYNGEE.

This clone was recorded only once. The chain carries TRBV21-1 and TRBJ1-2; no DNA check was done on the table's D call, TRBD1. TRBV21-1 is tagged as a pseudogene. The CDR3 spans 15 residues. The CDR3 DNA reads TGTGCCAGCAGCAAAGATGGCCAGGTGGGCTATGGCTACACCTTC. Protein: CASSKDGQVGYGYTF.

The chain employs TRBV27 and TRBJ2-2; 12 bases align to TRBD2. Germline lookup yields CDR1 MNHEY and CDR2 SMNVEV (reference sequence). V was pared by 3 bases and J by 2 bases, with 7 bases of the junction left unmatched. This CDR3 contains 18 residues. The CDR3 region is CASSFWLAGGRNTGELFF. The CDR3 DNA follows: TGTGCCAGCAGTTTTTGGCTAGCGGGAGGGCGTAACACCGGGGAGCTGTTTTTT.

The CDR3 DNA reads as TGTGCCAGTAGTTTACAGGGCCTCTCCTACGAGCAGTACTTC. Amino acid sequence: CASSLQGLSYEQYF. The rearrangement links TRBV19 to TRBJ2-7; tentatively, D is TRBD1 (6 bases). CDR3 length: 14 amino acids. CDR1 and CDR2 from the germline V gene are LNHDA and SQIVND (reference sequence). Deletions cut 5 bases from V and 0 bases from J, with 11 bases between.